The 23 T cell receptor beta chains below all came from one sample that was sequenced in a study of shared clonotypes between healthy human individuals. The repertoire was sequenced with immunoSEQ multiplex PCR; TCRdb's copy has only in-frame clones and lacks some. The sample carries hundreds of thousands of clones, roughly 95% recorded once. Naive CD8 cells lacked CD45RO and underwent positive selection for CCR7, leaving out terminally differentiated effector memory CD45RA+ cells. The sample consisted of naive CD8+ T cells sorted from blood. The source of these receptors is a woman in her thirties in good health.

The V and J genes are TRBV5-6 and TRBJ2-1; 8 nucleotides align to TRBD1. V dropped 4 bases and J dropped 1; count of bases not matched to a gene: 4. There are 15 residues in the CDR3. Germline V gives CDR1 SGHDT, CDR2 YYEEEE. The CDR3 loop reads CASSPGQGSYNEQFF. CDR3 DNA: TGTGCCAGCAGCCCAGGACAGGGTTCCTACAATGAGCAGTTCTTC.

This chain joins TRBV5-6 and TRBJ2-5; 8 bases agree with TRBD2. The J segment lost 5 bases and the V segment lost 1 base, leaving 10 bases of the junction unmatched. The CDR3 extends over 16 amino acids. From germline, CDR1 is SGHDT and CDR2 YYEEEE. CDR3 sequence: CASSLRWLTGGETQYF. The DNA of the CDR3 is TGTGCCAGCAGCTTGAGGTGGCTAACGGGAGGGGAGACCCAGTACTTC.

This rearrangement joins TRBV4-1 to TRBJ2-1; 9 nucleotides agree with TRBD2. CDR3 size: 16 residues. Trimming cost V 1 base and J 4 bases; bases outside gene matches: 5. Germline V gene data show CDR1 as MGHRA and CDR2 as YSYEKL. In DNA, the CDR3 is TGCGCCAGCAGCCAAGTCCCAGCGGGAGGATACAATGAGCAGTTCTTC. It yields the protein CASSQVPAGGYNEQFF.

V gene TRBV29-1 combines with J gene TRBJ1-1; D ambiguous. The CDR3 loop spans 14 amino acids. Trimming took off 7 bases at V and 5 bases at J, with 20 bases between the two ends. Germline CDR1 reads SQVTM; CDR2 reads ANQGSEA. The CDR3 is CSAAVAIQGTEAFF. As DNA, the CDR3 is TGCAGCGCCGCGGTAGCGATCCAAGGGACTGAAGCTTTCTTT.

The chain links TRBV13 to TRBJ2-3, with unresolved D. Looked up from germline, CDR1 is PRHDT and CDR2 is FYEKMQ (reference sequence). The CDR3 is 15 residues long. Trimming cost V 3 bases and J 2 bases, with 12 bases left between them. The CDR3 sequence is CASSLSATLTDTQYF. The CDR3 bases are TGTGCCAGCAGCTTGTCAGCTACACTCACAGATACGCAGTATTTT.

The chain employs TRBV7-9 and TRBJ2-3; TRBD2 might be the D (5 bases). CDR3 size: 17 residues. The V gene lost 0 bases and the J gene lost 5 bases, with 18 bases spanning the gap. CDR1 and CDR2 from the germline V gene are SEHNR and FQNEAQ (reference sequence). For the CDR3, the DNA is TGTGCCAGCAGCTTAGCCGAGCTCCAAGGGAGCCAAGATACGCAGTATTTT. Protein product: CASSLAELQGSQDTQYF.

CDR3 sequence: CASSLTPNTGELFF. CDR3 nucleotide sequence: TGTGCCAGCAGCCTAACTCCGAACACCGGGGAGCTGTTTTTT. The V gene is TRBV6-5, the J gene TRBJ2-2, with D hard to call. This CDR3 is built from 14 residues. Germline CDR1 reads MNHEY; CDR2 reads SVGAGI. V lost 6 bases and J lost 0, with 8 bases in between.

The rearrangement uses TRBV9 and TRBJ1-3; TRBD1 is a possible D gene (6 bases). Germline-derived CDR1 and CDR2 are SGDLS and YYNGEE. This CDR3 region has 15 residues. The germline V and J ends were trimmed by 4 bases and 2 bases, with 13 bases remaining between them. The CDR3 region is CASSPRQVAGNTIYF. Written as DNA, the CDR3 is TGTGCCAGCAGCCCTCGACAGGTGGCTGGAAACACCATATATTTT. The full variable domain, completed using reference TRBV9 and TRBJ1-3, is DSGVTQTPKHLITATGQRVTLRCSPRSGDLSVYWYQQSLDQGLQFLIQYYNGEERAKGNILERFSAQQFPDLHSELNLSSLELGDSALYFCASSPRQVAGNTIYFGEGSWLTVV.

V gene TRBV6-5 combines with J gene TRBJ1-1; 8 bases line up with TRBD1. After removal of 5 bases from V and 6 bases from J, the junction contained 8 bases not matched to a gene. CDR1 MNHEY and CDR2 SVGAGI come from the germline V gene. This CDR3 region has 14 residues. CDR3 coding DNA: TGTGCCAGCAGTAGTGAGACAGGGGAACCTGAAGCTTTCTTT. Translated: CASSSETGEPEAFF.

The chain links TRBV7-2 to TRBJ2-1; 8 bases agree with TRBD2. CDR1 SGHTA and CDR2 FQGNSA come from the germline V gene. The CDR3 runs to 15 residues. With V trimmed by 2 bases and J by 5 bases, 5 bases remained unmatched. CDR3 in amino acids: CASSLMGLDNNEQFF. CDR3 coding DNA: TGTGCCAGCAGCTTAATGGGACTAGATAACAATGAGCAGTTCTTC.

This chain connects TRBV30 to TRBJ2-7; D may be TRBD2 (6 bases). From germline, CDR1 is GTSNPN and CDR2 SVGIG (reference sequence). CDR3 length: 15 residues. V was shortened by 0 bases and J by 2 bases, with 14 bases between the two germline ends. In DNA form, the CDR3 reads TGTGCCTGGAGTGTACCGCGGAGGGCCCCCTACGAGCAGTACTTC. Translated: CAWSVPRRAPYEQYF. Using reference TRBV30 and TRBJ2-7 for the parts outside the CDR3, the full variable domain is SQTIHQWPATLVQPVGSPLSLECTVEGTSNPNLYWYRQAAGRGLQLLFYSVGIGQISSEVPQNLSASRPQDRQFILSSKKLLLSDSGFYLCAWSVPRRAPYEQYFGPGTRLTVT.

Here the CDR3 reads CASSLARQGRGEQFF. DNA for the CDR3: TGCGCCAGCAGCTTGGCCCGACAGGGACGGGGTGAGCAGTTCTTC. The rearrangement joins TRBV5-1 to TRBJ2-1; 7 nucleotides agree with TRBD1. CDR1 SGHRS and CDR2 YFSETQ come from the germline V gene. J lost 9 bases, V lost 0 bases, and 9 bases had no gene match. The CDR3 contains 15 residues.

The CDR3 nucleotides read TGCAGCGCCCCTGGACTAGAAGACACCGGGGAGCTGTTTTTT. Its protein is CSAPGLEDTGELFF. The chain is built from TRBV29-1 and TRBJ2-2; the match to TRBD2 covers 7 bases. The CDR3 covers 14 residues. Germline assignment: CDR1 SQVTM and CDR2 ANQGSEA. With V trimmed by 7 bases and J by 3 bases, 8 bases remained unmatched.

The V call is TRBV7-8, the J call TRBJ2-3; D might be TRBD2 (6 bases). Germline CDR1 and CDR2: SGHVS and FQNEAQ. This CDR3 is built from 18 residues. Between the trimmed V and J ends, which lost 1 base and 0 bases, there was a span of 17 bases. The CDR3: CASSLGVVGGLSTDTQYF. The CDR3 DNA is TGTGCCAGCAGCTTAGGGGTCGTGGGAGGCCTTAGCACAGATACGCAGTATTTT.

This clone was seen once. The chain employs TRBV19 and TRBJ2-7, with D hard to call. Germline CDR1 LNHDA, CDR2 SQIVND (reference sequence). The CDR3 spans 13 residues. Deletions cut 2 bases from V and 4 bases from J, with 9 bases between. The CDR3 coding sequence is TGTGCCAGTAGTATAAGCCCGACTTACGAGCAGTACTTC. It encodes CASSISPTYEQYF.

The chain combines TRBV4-1 with TRBJ1-2, with D tentatively TRBD1 (5 bases). CDR3 size: 15 residues. CDR1 is MGHRA and CDR2 is YSYEKL in the germline V gene. The V end lost 4 bases, the J end lost 4 bases, and 16 bases lay between the germline ends. The CDR3 nucleotides are TGCGCCAGCAGCCCCGACCGCAGGGAAAGCTATGGCTACACCTTC. Protein sequence: CASSPDRRESYGYTF.

The chain is built from TRBV27 and TRBJ1-2, with 11 bases fitting TRBD1. The CDR3 covers 15 residues. Germline trimming cut 4 bases from V and 6 bases from J; bases unmatched to any gene: 7. The germline CDR1 and CDR2 sequences are MNHEY and SMNVEV (reference sequence). CDR3 in amino acids: CASSSPGQGENGYTF. CDR3 DNA: TGTGCCAGCAGTTCCCCGGGACAGGGGGAGAATGGCTACACCTTC.

The chain employs TRBV19 and TRBJ2-1, with 10 bases aligning to TRBD2. In germline, CDR1 is LNHDA, CDR2 SQIVND (reference sequence). J gave up 9 bases and V 3 bases, and 8 bases lay outside the gene matches. This CDR3 contains 15 residues. In DNA, the CDR3 is TGTGCCAGTAGTATTGTCTCTAGCGGGAGAGGTGAGCAGTTCTTC. This encodes CASSIVSSGRGEQFF.

The genes are TRBV25-1 and TRBJ2-7; D might be TRBD2 (5 bases). The CDR3 spans 15 residues. Germline CDR1 reads MGHDK; CDR2 reads SYGVNS. Trimming pared 2 bases from V and 3 bases from J, leaving 14 bases between. The CDR3 loop is CASSEGSQWHYEQYF. The CDR3 DNA sequence: TGTGCCAGCAGTGAAGGGAGCCAGTGGCACTACGAGCAGTACTTC.

Only one count was recorded for this clone. The chain carries TRBV19 and TRBJ2-7; the match to TRBD1 covers 8 bases. This CDR3 has 13 amino acids. Germline loops: CDR1 LNHDA, CDR2 SQIVND (reference sequence). Germline trimming cut 8 bases from V and 3 bases from J; bases unmatched to any gene: 6. The CDR3 DNA is TGTGCCAGTGGTTCTGGACAGGGCTACGAGCAGTACTTC. It encodes CASGSGQGYEQYF.

This clone was seen once. The rearrangement joins TRBV7-2 to TRBJ2-1; 10 bases line up with TRBD2. The J segment lost 7 bases and the V segment lost 5 bases, leaving 11 bases of the junction unmatched. Germline V CDR1 and CDR2: SGHTA, FQGNSA. The CDR3 loop spans 16 amino acids. As DNA, the CDR3 is TGTGCCAGCAGCCCAATAGCGGGAGGCCCCAGTAATGAGCAGTTCTTC. Its protein is CASSPIAGGPSNEQFF.

The V call is TRBV19, the J call TRBJ2-2; D is unresolved. Germline assignment: CDR1 LNHDA and CDR2 SQIVND (reference sequence). CDR3 length equals 12 residues. V shed 4 bases and J shed 1 base, with 1 base lying between them. The chain's CDR3 is CASSKNTGELFF. The CDR3 region has the DNA TGTGCCAGTAGTAAGAACACCGGGGAGCTGTTTTTT.

The chain links TRBV11-2 to TRBJ2-7; TRBD2 is a possible D gene (6 bases). The CDR3 runs to 14 residues. With 10 bases removed from V and 2 bases from J, the gap between germline ends came to 18 bases. CDR1 is SGHAT and CDR2 is FQNNGV in the germline V gene. The CDR3 reads CATAGDSGAYEQYF. The DNA of the CDR3 is TGTGCCACCGCCGGGGATAGCGGCGCCTACGAGCAGTACTTC.